These 3 T cell receptor beta chains share one sample of origin, sequenced in a study of T-cell reconstitution after alpha-beta-depleted transplantation in children. The TCRbeta library was prepared with unique molecular identifiers. TCRdb analysed the PCR reads with MiXCR anew, one entry per CDR3 protein. The table lists 60,000 to 100,000 distinct CDR3 sequences, over 15% of them singletons. Sequenced here: PBMCs, mostly from graft donor cells, sampled 360 days after TCRalphabeta/CD19-depleted stem cell transplant. These receptors were obtained from a male patient between 2 and 15 years old who had a stem cell transplant for acute lymphoblastic leukemia, so the T cells may come from the graft donor.

This clonotype has a count of ten or more. The V and J genes are TRBV4-2 and TRBJ1-4; TRBD1 is a possible D gene (5 bases). V lost 0 bases, J lost 3 bases, and 11 bases lay in between. Looked up from germline, CDR1 is LGHNA and CDR2 is YNFKEQ. This CDR3 has 16 residues. CDR3 nucleotide sequence: TGTGCCAGCAGCCAAGAGCCGGGGGTTTCTAATGAAAAACTGTTTTTT. It is translated as CASSQEPGVSNEKLFF.

The chain recombines TRBV21-1 with TRBJ1-5; the table's D call, TRBD1, was not checked against the DNA. TRBV21-1 represents a pseudogene. The CDR3 extends over 19 amino acids. CDR3 in DNA: TGTGCCAGCAGCAAAGTGTGGGTATGGAGGGGGTTGGCCAATCAGCCCCAGCATTTT. Protein product: CASSKVWVWRGLANQPQHF.

This clonotype was seen at least ten times. The genes are TRBV20-1 and TRBJ2-5; the D gene is possibly TRBD2 (6 bases). Germline loops: CDR1 DFQATT, CDR2 SNEGSKA (reference sequence). V was pared by 2 bases and J by 3 bases, with 16 bases between. The CDR3 spans 15 residues. The CDR3 sequence: CSARPREIQKETQYF. The CDR3 bases are TGCAGTGCTAGACCCCGGGAGATACAAAAAGAGACCCAGTACTTC.